This T cell receptor (beta chain) originates from a study of cytomegalovirus exposure and HLA in healthy donors. V lost 3 bases, J lost 6 bases, and 8 bases lay in between. From germline, CDR1 is SQVTM and CDR2 ANQGSEA. This CDR3 contains 12 residues. Study findings and constraints: V- and J-gene trimming in TCR beta was tied to a missense DCLRE1C variant by an analysis performed later. Previously analyzed data showed that most TCR beta V segments were productive at a frequency of about 90% or about 30%.

Concerning this clone: Its target is unknown.

PCR used 60 Vbeta primers and 13 Jbeta primers. Repertoires were generated with immunoSEQ multiplex PCR, while TCRdb's copy carries only in-frame clones and drops some. In the table there are about 120,000 clones, around 75% of which are singletons. Specimen: PBMCs. The receptor's source is a woman younger than 35 in good health and CMV-seronegative. The chain uses TRBV29-1 and TRBJ2-2, with D maybe TRBD1 (5 bases). The DNA for the CDR3 is TGCAGCGTTGACCAGGGATCCGGGGAGCTGTTTTTT. Its protein product is CSVDQGSGELFF.